This entry is about one T cell receptor (beta chain). As yet, its antigen is unknown. The CDR3 sequence is 17 residues long. Looked up from germline, CDR1 is MGHRA and CDR2 is YSYEKL. The V gene lost 4 bases and the J gene lost 4 bases, with 20 bases spanning the gap. Generated by immunoSEQ multiplex PCR, the TCRdb table keeps only in-frame clones and is missing some. The data show about 94,000 clones, approximately 94% seen once. Autoimmune disease history or systemic immunosuppression barred patients. The sample originates from a study of OX40 agonist ivuxolimab in advanced cancers. The study, taken as a whole, reports: Averaging showed that CD8+ T cells had more expanded clones than CD4+ did. Partly responding patients at 0.1-3.0 mg/kg showed some of the smallest clonal expansion. Normalized T-cell clonal expansion was also low in a subset of nonresponders.

The receptor was derived from an adult with an advanced solid tumor such as melanoma, head and neck, liver or kidney cancer. This chain connects TRBV4-1 to TRBJ1-5; D remains ambiguous. Sequences were derived from CD4+ or CD8+ T cells sorted from blood, sampled in a trial of the OX40 agonist ivuxolimab. The CDR3 nucleotides are TGCGCCAGCAGCCTCTGGGGATATGTAGTGAGGAATCAGCCCCAGCATTTT. Protein sequence: CASSLWGYVVRNQPQHF.